This T cell receptor (beta chain) comes out of a study of neurological immune-mediated disorders. Study-level points and caveats: None of the CDR3 amino acid sequences of expanded clones were shared across subjects, and this suggested private repertoires in all groups.

Synthesis of cDNA was accomplished via 5'RACE employing 10-nucleotide random UMIs. From 15-18 subjects, each sequencing run yielded over 170 million TCR-beta sequences. TCRdb redid the calling of the 5' RACE reads with MiXCR, one entry per CDR3 protein. The table has tens of thousands of distinct CDR3 sequences, about 11% seen once; the top ten hold 6% to 8.5%. Time point described: longitudinal time-point 1 (baseline). Unsorted libraries were prepared from 2 million PBMCs held at -80 C. Trimming stripped 4 bases from V and 7 bases from J, with 8 bases between. The CDR3 totals 12 residues. The sample holds many counts of this clonotype. Its matching antigen is unknown.

Sequenced: PBMCs. The chain carries TRBV12-3 or TRBV12-4 and TRBJ1-3; the D is unclear. This clonotype was sampled from a male donor with HTLV-1-associated myelopathy (HAM/TSP). CDR3 DNA sequence: TGTGCCAGCAGTTCCGAGTCTAACACCATATATTTT. Translating gives CASSSESNTIYF.